The 17 T cell receptor beta chains reported below all come from one sample, sequenced in a study of blood T cell repertoires in COVID-19. Assay used: immunoSEQ multiplex PCR; TCRdb lists only in-frame clones, some missing. Of around 150,000 clones listed, about nine tenths were seen once; the top ten hold roughly 4.5%. Source material: peripheral blood. All receptors come from a woman aged 60-70 years with active or convalescent COVID-19.

V is TRBV6-5 and J is TRBJ1-1; D is perhaps TRBD1 (6 bases). This CDR3 contains 12 residues. CDR1 is MNHEY, CDR2 SVGAGI, per germline. Deletions cut 7 bases from V and 0 bases from J, with 6 bases between. The CDR3 bases are TGTGCCAGCAAGGGGGTGAACACTGAAGCTTTCTTT. Amino acids: CASKGVNTEAFF.

The chain links TRBV29-1 to TRBJ1-2; TRBD1 aligns across 9 bases. J lost 4 bases, V lost 4 bases, and 10 bases had no gene match. The CDR3 consists of 15 residues. CDR1 is SQVTM and CDR2 is ANQGSEA in the germline V gene. The CDR3 nucleotides are TGCAGCGTTGGAACCGGGACAGGGCTGGGCTATGGCTACACCTTC. This translates into CSVGTGTGLGYGYTF. Together with reference TRBV29-1 and TRBJ1-2, the CDR3 gives the full variable domain: SAVISQKPSRDICQRGTSLTIQCQVDSQVTMMFWYRQQPGQSLTLIATANQGSEATYESGFVIDKFPISRPNLTFSTLTVSNMSPEDSSIYLCSVGTGTGLGYGYTFGSGTRLTVV.

The genes are TRBV30 and TRBJ2-1; D perhaps matches TRBD2 (7 bases). The germline V gene encodes CDR1 GTSNPN and CDR2 SVGIG (reference sequence). V was trimmed by 0 bases and J by 8 bases, leaving 14 bases between them. CDR3 size: 14 residues. This chain's CDR3 is CAWSVGGTSDEQFF. The CDR3 DNA reads as TGTGCCTGGAGTGTCGGGGGGACATCTGATGAGCAGTTCTTC.

The chain has TRBV9 and TRBJ2-3; 9 positions match TRBD1. CDR1 is SGDLS, CDR2 YYNGEE, per germline. Trimming removed 5 bases from V and 0 bases from J; junction bases left unmatched: 4. CDR3 length: 15 residues. The CDR3 reads CASRAGTGSTDTQYF. Written as DNA, the CDR3 is TGTGCCAGCAGGGCCGGGACAGGGAGCACAGATACGCAGTATTTT.

The gene calls are TRBV27 and TRBJ1-6; D not certain. V shed 3 bases and J shed 10 bases, with 7 bases lying between them. This CDR3 comprises 12 residues. Germline V gives CDR1 MNHEY, CDR2 SMNVEV (reference sequence). For the CDR3, the DNA is TGTGCCAGCAGTTTCTGGCAGTCACCCCTCCACTTT. Translating it yields CASSFWQSPLHF.

The chain carries TRBV2 and TRBJ1-2; 7 bases are a match to TRBD1. V lost 11 bases to trimming and J lost 1 base; unmatched junction nucleotides: 16. The CDR3 is 16 residues long. The germline V gene has CDR1 SNHLY and CDR2 FYNNEI. The CDR3 protein is CAVTGTAIIDNYGYTF. Written as DNA, the CDR3 is TGTGCCGTCACCGGGACAGCAATAATTGATAACTATGGCTACACCTTC.

Concerning this clone: The sample contains more than one DNA sequence encoding this CDR3. This rearrangement joins TRBV3-1 (or the pseudogene TRBV3-2) to TRBJ1-2; maybe TRBD1 (6 bases). The CDR3 covers 14 residues. V was pared by 1 base and J by 4 bases, with 10 bases between. Germline loops: CDR1 LGHDT, CDR2 YNNKEL (reference sequence). The CDR3 bases are TGTGCCAGCAGCCAAGTGGACAGCCCCTATGGCTACACCTTC. Protein sequence: CASSQVDSPYGYTF.

A single count supports this clone. As DNA, the CDR3 is TGTGCCAGCAGCCCTGTCTATAATTCACCCCTCCACTTT. Translation gives CASSPVYNSPLHF. The V gene is TRBV9, the J gene TRBJ1-6; D is ambiguous. V was shortened by 4 bases and J by 3 bases, with 5 bases between the two germline ends. CDR1 and CDR2 from the germline V gene are SGDLS and YYNGEE. This CDR3 region has 13 residues.

The sample holds one count of this clone. V gene TRBV6-6 combines with J gene TRBJ1-2, with D possibly matching TRBD1 (5 bases). The CDR3 runs 14 residues. Germline V gene sequence: CDR1 MNHNY, CDR2 SVGAGI (reference sequence). The V gene lost 6 bases and the J gene lost 4 bases, with 15 bases spanning the gap. CDR3 sequence: CASSPGDGSYGYTF. In DNA form, the CDR3 reads TGTGCCAGCAGCCCGGGGGACGGATCCTATGGCTACACCTTC.

The chain recombines TRBV25-1 with TRBJ1-1; 7 positions match TRBD1. Trimming at V came to 3 bases and at J to 0 bases, leaving 4 bases not matched to a gene. There are 15 residues in the CDR3. CDR1 MGHDK and CDR2 SYGVNS come from the germline V gene. The CDR3 sequence is CASSEKGGLNTEAFF. The CDR3 DNA reads TGTGCCAGCAGTGAGAAAGGGGGCTTGAACACTGAAGCTTTCTTT.

The chain recombines TRBV4-3 with TRBJ1-4; the D is unclear. This CDR3 contains 15 residues. Germline V gene sequence: CDR1 LGHNA, CDR2 YSLEER. Trimming took 0 bases from V and 4 from J, leaving 9 bases between them. The CDR3 coding sequence is TGCGCCAGCAGCCAAGATAACGACTATAATGAAAAACTGTTTTTT. It encodes CASSQDNDYNEKLFF.

The chain uses TRBV7-2 and TRBJ1-5; D is undetermined. CDR1 is SGHTA, CDR2 FQGNSA, per germline. Trimming took off 2 bases at V and 2 bases at J, with 10 bases between the two ends. The CDR3 consists of 15 residues. CDR3 nucleotide sequence: TGTGCCAGCAGCTTAAGACTTTCAGGCAATCAGCCCCAGCATTTT. Translated: CASSLRLSGNQPQHF.

This chain uses TRBV6-5 with TRBJ1-2; D is perhaps TRBD1 (5 bases). The CDR3 extends over 15 amino acids. Trimming took off 6 bases at V and 3 bases at J, with 17 bases between the two ends. Germline V gene sequence: CDR1 MNHEY, CDR2 SVGAGI. The CDR3 DNA sequence: TGTGCCAGCAGACGTAGTTTGACAGCCGACTATGGCTACACCTTC. Translation: CASRRSLTADYGYTF.

The rearrangement links TRBV12-3 or TRBV12-4 to TRBJ2-2; perhaps TRBD1 as D (6 bases). V lost 8 bases and J lost 8, with 15 bases in between. The CDR3 totals 13 residues. CDR3 coding DNA: TGTGCCAGCTTTGGTCTGGGGGCGGGGGAGCTGTTTTTT. Translating gives CASFGLGAGELFF.

V and J are TRBV4-3 and TRBJ1-3, with 7 positions matching TRBD1. The CDR3 consists of 19 residues. From germline, CDR1 is LGHNA and CDR2 YSLEER. Trimming at V came to 5 bases and at J to 0 bases, leaving 16 bases not matched to a gene. The CDR3, as DNA: TGCGCCAGCAGCAACGAATGGGCAGGGGGATCAAGCTCTGGAAACACCATATATTTT. Translated, it gives CASSNEWAGGSSSGNTIYF.

CDR3 residues: CASSLAWGQGADEQYF. The CDR3 nucleotides read TGTGCCAGCAGCTTAGCCTGGGGGCAGGGGGCAGACGAGCAGTACTTC. The gene calls are TRBV7-6 and TRBJ2-7, with 8 bases lining up with TRBD1. Germline lookup yields CDR1 SGHVS and CDR2 FNYEAQ. The CDR3 is 16 amino acids. The V gene end was trimmed by 0 bases and the J gene end by 5 bases; junction bases not matched to a gene: 9.

J is TRBJ2-7 and V is TRBV7-3, with 7 bases that match TRBD1. Germline CDR1 reads SGHTA; CDR2 reads FQGTGA. The CDR3 is 12 residues long. J lost 7 bases, V lost 1 base, and 1 base had no gene match. The CDR3 loop reads CASSLRQGEQYF. CDR3 nucleotides: TGTGCCAGCAGCTTAAGACAGGGAGAGCAGTACTTC. The whole variable domain, filled in from reference TRBV7-3 and TRBJ2-7, reads GAGVSQTPSNKVTEKGKYVELRCDPISGHTALYWYRQSLGQGPEFLIYFQGTGAADDSGLPNDRFFAVRPEGSVSTLKIQRTERGDSAVYLCASSLRQGEQYFGPGTRLTVT.